The 23 T cell receptor beta chains presented below share a single source sample, sequenced in a study of shared clonotypes between healthy human individuals. This table comes from immunoSEQ multiplex PCR, and its TCRdb copy is limited to in-frame clones, with some not included. This table holds about 680,000 clones, 72% found once. Specimen: memory CD4+ T cells sorted from blood. Subset meaning: CD45RA-negative fraction. These receptors were collected from a woman aged 30 to 39 in good health.

The chain joins TRBV5-1 to TRBJ1-4; D is unresolved. The germline V and J ends were trimmed by 0 bases and 4 bases, with 13 bases remaining between them. The CDR3 consists of 16 residues. The germline CDR1 and CDR2 sequences are SGHRS and YFSETQ. Written as DNA, the CDR3 is TGCGCCAGCAGCTTGGGTCAGTTGTATGGTAATGAAAAACTGTTTTTT. It yields the protein CASSLGQLYGNEKLFF.

This clone has just a few counts. This CDR3 is CASGLVPAATYEQYF. CDR3 bases: TGTGCTAGTGGTTTGGTACCGGCGGCTACCTACGAGCAGTACTTC. This rearrangement joins TRBV12-5 to TRBJ2-7; D is unresolved. The CDR3 covers 15 residues. V lost 0 bases and J lost 2, with 11 bases in between. CDR1 LGHNT and CDR2 FRNRAP come from the germline V gene.

The chain joins TRBV19 to TRBJ2-4, with D perhaps TRBD2 (6 bases). V was pared by 10 bases and J by 0 bases, with 19 bases between. CDR3 length: 16 amino acids. The germline gives CDR1 LNHDA, CDR2 SQIVND (reference sequence). The CDR3 here is CATGGSTVLAKNIQYF. As DNA, the CDR3 is TGTGCCACCGGGGGTTCGACAGTACTAGCCAAAAACATTCAGTACTTC.

Here the CDR3 reads CASSYAGLSSYNEQFF. CDR3 coding DNA: TGTGCCAGTAGTTACGCAGGGTTAAGCTCCTACAATGAGCAGTTCTTC. V and J are TRBV19 and TRBJ2-1, with a possible D match to TRBD1 (5 bases). Trimming shortened V by 5 bases and J by 0 bases, and 14 bases separated the two germline ends. CDR3 length: 16 amino acids. CDR1 is LNHDA, CDR2 SQIVND, per germline (reference sequence).

To note about this clone: The junction shows a germline mismatch at one end, possibly a read error. The chain uses TRBV7-8 and TRBJ2-7, with D possibly being TRBD2 (5 bases). CDR3 length: 12 amino acids. In germline, CDR1 is SGHVS, CDR2 FQNEAQ. CDR3: CASSLGAQRPEF. CDR3 DNA sequence: TGTGCCAGCAGCTTAGGGGCCCAGCGGCCTGAGTTC.

This chain uses TRBV28 with TRBJ1-2; no definite D call. Germline CDR1 is MDHEN and CDR2 is SYDVKM. V lost 3 bases and J lost 6, with 17 bases in between. The CDR3 runs 15 residues. The chain's CDR3 is CASSFLVSQLDGYTF. The CDR3 region has the DNA TGTGCCAGCAGTTTTCTAGTCTCACAACTCGATGGCTACACCTTC.

The chain combines TRBV27 with TRBJ2-1; D not resolved. From germline, CDR1 is MNHEY and CDR2 SMNVEV (reference sequence). Trimming took 5 bases from V and 8 from J, leaving 10 bases between them. This CDR3 has 12 amino acids. The chain's CDR3 is CASSRRPHEQFF. CDR3 nucleotide sequence: TGTGCCAGCAGTCGCCGACCCCATGAGCAGTTCTTC.

This rearrangement joins TRBV5-1 to TRBJ2-1, with D tentatively TRBD2 (6 bases). CDR3 length equals 14 residues. The germline V and J ends were trimmed by 3 bases and 5 bases, with 12 bases remaining between them. Germline V CDR1 and CDR2: SGHRS, YFSETQ. CDR3 in amino acids: CASSWGGIDNEQFF. The CDR3, as DNA: TGCGCCAGCAGCTGGGGCGGGATTGACAATGAGCAGTTCTTC.

The chain combines TRBV7-9 with TRBJ1-4; 7 positions agree with TRBD1. J lost 3 bases, V lost 5 bases, and 3 bases had no gene match. The CDR3 runs to 14 residues. CDR1 and CDR2 (germline): SEHNR, FQNEAQ (reference sequence). This CDR3 reads CASSLDRANEKLFF. The CDR3 nucleotides read TGTGCCAGCAGCCTCGACAGGGCTAATGAAAAACTGTTTTTT.

As for this clone: With only one base between it and a far larger clone, this is likely a read error. The sample carries other DNA sequences with the same CDR3. The chain links TRBV7-2 to TRBJ2-7; D is unresolved. This CDR3 comprises 14 residues. Germline lookup yields CDR1 SGHTA and CDR2 FQGNSA. V shed 3 bases and J shed 0 bases, with 9 bases lying between them. CDR3 coding DNA: TGTGCCAGCAGCTTCCAGCGTGACTCCTACGAGCAGTACTTC. It codes for CASSFQRDSYEQYF.

In its sample, this clone was seen a few times. V is TRBV7-2 and J is TRBJ1-5, with 8 bases fitting TRBD1. With V trimmed by 4 bases and J by 7 bases, 6 bases remained unmatched. Germline CDR1 SGHTA, CDR2 FQGNSA. The CDR3 extends over 14 amino acids. The DNA for the CDR3 is TGTGCCAGCAGCTACCGGGACAGGTGGCAGCCCCAGCATTTT. It is translated as CASSYRDRWQPQHF.

The genes are TRBV11-2 and TRBJ2-7; tentative D call: TRBD2 (5 bases). The V end was cut by 6 bases, the J end by 4 bases, with 19 bases between. CDR3 length: 15 residues. Germline-derived CDR1 and CDR2 are SGHAT and FQNNGV. CDR3 residues: CASRQPGKRDYEQYF. In DNA form, the CDR3 reads TGTGCCAGCAGGCAACCGGGAAAACGGGATTACGAGCAGTACTTC.

The chain recombines TRBV25-1 with TRBJ2-3; 9 positions match TRBD1. CDR1 and CDR2 (germline): MGHDK, SYGVNS. CDR3 length: 15 residues. Unmatched junction bases numbered 7, after V lost 6 bases and J lost 3 bases. In nucleotides, the CDR3 is TGTGCCAGCAGAGGGACAGGGTATGTTACAGATACGCAGTATTTT. It is translated as CASRGTGYVTDTQYF. Full variable domain (missing parts from reference TRBV25-1 and TRBJ2-3): EADIYQTPRYLVIGTGKKITLECSQTMGHDKMYWYQQDPGMELHLIHYSYGVNSTEKGDLSSESTVSRIRTEHFPLTLESARPSHTSQYLCASRGTGYVTDTQYFGPGTRLTVL.

The chain uses TRBV7-9 and TRBJ2-1; unclear D gene. CDR3 length: 16 residues. Germline CDR1 SEHNR, CDR2 FQNEAQ (reference sequence). V dropped 1 base and J dropped 2 bases, with 12 bases sitting between them. CDR3 DNA sequence: TGTGCCAGCAGCTTAGGCAGCGATCTTCCCTACAATGAGCAGTTCTTC. Protein sequence: CASSLGSDLPYNEQFF.

Comments on this clone: A single base separates this from a much larger clone, so it may be a read error. Other nucleotide sequences in the sample specify the same CDR3. V usage is TRBV5-1 and J usage is TRBJ2-7, with 13 bases identical to TRBD2. After removal of 4 bases from V and 7 bases from J, the junction contained 5 bases not matched to a gene. Looked up from germline, CDR1 is SGHRS and CDR2 is YFSETQ. This CDR3 has 14 amino acids. The CDR3 DNA follows: TGCGCCAGCAGCCCCGGGACTAGCGGGAATGAGCAGTACTTC. Translated: CASSPGTSGNEQYF.

This clone was counted only a few times. The gene calls are TRBV9 and TRBJ2-1; 9 bases map to TRBD2. CDR1 SGDLS and CDR2 YYNGEE come from the germline V gene. After removal of 2 bases from V and 0 bases from J, the junction contained 0 bases not matched to a gene. This CDR3 is 15 amino acids long. Written as DNA, the CDR3 is TGTGCCAGCAGCGTTAGCGGGAGCTCCTACAATGAGCAGTTCTTC. Translated: CASSVSGSSYNEQFF. The full variable domain, rest sourced from reference TRBV9 and TRBJ2-1, is DSGVTQTPKHLITATGQRVTLRCSPRSGDLSVYWYQQSLDQGLQFLIQYYNGEERAKGNILERFSAQQFPDLHSELNLSSLELGDSALYFCASSVSGSSYNEQFFGPGTRLTVL.

The V gene is TRBV25-1, the J gene TRBJ2-1, with 7 bases aligning to TRBD1. Germline V gene lookup returns CDR1 MGHDK and CDR2 SYGVNS. The CDR3 consists of 17 residues. The J segment lost 0 bases and the V segment lost 3 bases, leaving 8 bases of the junction unmatched. For the CDR3, the DNA is TGTGCCAGCAGTGACCAGGGACAGCCAAACTCCTACAATGAGCAGTTCTTC. This sequence encodes CASSDQGQPNSYNEQFF.

Notes on this clone: The same CDR3 is also encoded by other DNA sequences in this sample. The CDR3 here is CASSFAGNTEAFF. The CDR3 DNA reads TGTGCCAGCAGCTTCGCTGGGAACACTGAAGCTTTCTTT. The chain is built from TRBV7-9 and TRBJ1-1; D gene ambiguous. Germline loops: CDR1 SEHNR, CDR2 FQNEAQ (reference sequence). This CDR3 contains 13 residues. The V end was cut by 3 bases, the J end by 1 base, with 6 bases between. The variable domain in full, with the rest retrieved from reference TRBV7-9 and TRBJ1-1, is DTGVSQNPRHKITKRGQNVTFRCDPISEHNRLYWYRQTLGQGPEFLTYFQNEAQLEKSRLLSDRFSAERPKGSFSTLEIQRTEQGDSAMYLCASSFAGNTEAFFGQGTRLTVV.

The chain employs TRBV2 and TRBJ2-7, with 9 nucleotides matching TRBD1. The germline gives CDR1 SNHLY, CDR2 FYNNEI. There are 15 residues in the CDR3. Unmatched junction bases numbered 10, after V lost 8 bases and J lost 2 bases. The CDR3 spells CASSTQGAPTYEQYF. In DNA form, the CDR3 reads TGTGCCAGCTCCACACAGGGGGCGCCGACCTACGAGCAGTACTTC.

The chain couples TRBV15 to TRBJ1-2, with D tentatively TRBD1 (5 bases). Germline assignment: CDR1 LNHNV and CDR2 YYDKDF (reference sequence). The CDR3 has 18 amino acids. Trimming cost V 2 bases and J 2 bases, with 21 bases left between them. Here the CDR3 reads CATSRKKTANLANYGYTF. Here the CDR3 DNA reads TGTGCCACCAGCAGAAAAAAGACAGCTAACTTGGCAAACTATGGCTACACCTTC.

The rearrangement uses TRBV6-5 and TRBJ2-3; possible D gene TRBD1, 5 bases. The CDR3 runs to 15 residues. Trimming took 0 bases from V and 2 from J, leaving 9 bases between them. The germline V gene has CDR1 MNHEY and CDR2 SVGAGI. CDR3 DNA: TGTGCCAGCAGTTACTCGATGACAGACACAGATACGCAGTATTTT. Protein: CASSYSMTDTDTQYF.

The chain recombines TRBV28 with TRBJ1-4; D is undetermined. This CDR3 is built from 14 residues. The germline V gene encodes CDR1 MDHEN and CDR2 SYDVKM. Trimming shortened V by 3 bases and J by 5 bases, and 10 bases separated the two germline ends. As DNA, the CDR3 is TGTGCCAGCAGTTTTTGGGGAGGAAATGAAAAACTGTTTTTT. It specifies CASSFWGGNEKLFF. Filled out from reference TRBV28 and TRBJ1-4, the complete variable domain reads DVKVTQSSRYLVKRTGEKVFLECVQDMDHENMFWYRQDPGLGLRLIYFSYDVKMKEKGDIPEGYSVSREKKERFSLILESASTNQTSMYLCASSFWGGNEKLFFGSGTQLSVL.

This clone was detected a few times. The rearrangement links TRBV7-9 to TRBJ1-4; tentatively, D is TRBD1 (6 bases). This CDR3 region has 12 residues. Per the germline V gene, CDR1 is SEHNR and CDR2 is FQNEAQ (reference sequence). Trimming took 5 bases from V and 12 from J, leaving 13 bases between them. In nucleotides, the CDR3 is TGTGCCAGCAGCGAGACAGGTTTACAACTGTTTTTT. Residues: CASSETGLQLFF.